The 22 T cell receptor beta chains below were found in one sample sequenced in a study of regulatory T cells in long-lasting Graves disease. Time point defined: newly diagnosed GD, antithyroid drugs for less than 3 months. PBMCs provided the RNA from which the TCR library was made. Arm-PCR with iRepertoire HTBI primers amplified the CDR3 regions for these TCR beta libraries. From the multiplex PCR reads, TCRdb called clonotypes with MiXCR, one entry per CDR3 protein. The sample lists 550,000 to 650,000 distinct CDR3 sequences, 15% to 20% occurring once. The sample also formed part of further work on T cells in Graves' hyperthyroidism and ophthalmopathy.

This specimen was peripheral blood mononuclear cells (PBMCs), taken at new diagnosis, from a patient treated with antithyroid drugs. These receptors all stem from a young man with Graves disease.

This clonotype was seen repeatedly, ten times or more. V and J are TRBV12-3 or TRBV12-4 and TRBJ2-1; possibly TRBD1 for D (7 bases). V was cut by 9 bases and J by 7 bases, with 22 bases left in between. The length of the CDR3 is 15 residues. CDR3 bases: TGTGCCAGTATTATGGGCGGGACCAGGGGGAATGAGCAGTTCTTC. This sequence encodes CASIMGGTRGNEQFF.

This clonotype appeared many times. This CDR3 reads CASSDVGTEAFF. The CDR3 DNA is TGTGCCAGCAGCGACGTAGGTACTGAAGCTTTCTTT. The V gene is TRBV11-2, the J gene TRBJ1-1; D is unresolved. Germline CDR1 SGHAT, CDR2 FQNNGV. The V gene lost 5 bases and the J gene lost 5 bases, with 9 bases spanning the gap. The CDR3 length is 12 residues.

This clonotype came up many times. The CDR3 DNA is TGTGCCAGCAGCCTCGATGGGGCAAGAGAGCAGTTCTTC. Its translation is CASSLDGAREQFF. The V call is TRBV7-9, the J call TRBJ2-1, with D possibly matching TRBD1 (5 bases). The ends were cut back, 5 bases at V and 10 bases at J, with 15 bases in the middle. This CDR3 has 13 amino acids. The germline V gene encodes CDR1 SEHNR and CDR2 FQNEAQ (reference sequence).

The table lists this clonotype with many counts. The J gene is TRBJ2-3, the V gene TRBV27; 11 nucleotides align to TRBD2. The V segment lost 5 bases and the J segment 2 bases; nucleotides outside the gene matches: 12. The CDR3 is made up of 18 amino acids. In germline, CDR1 is MNHEY, CDR2 SMNVEV (reference sequence). The CDR3 loop is CASSTAPLAGEHTDTQYF. CDR3 nucleotide sequence: TGTGCCAGCAGTACCGCCCCACTAGCGGGAGAGCACACAGATACGCAGTATTTT.

V is TRBV27 and J is TRBJ2-2; 8 bases match TRBD2. With V trimmed by 6 bases and J by 4 bases, 10 bases remained unmatched. Per germline, CDR1 MNHEY and CDR2 SMNVEV (reference sequence). The CDR3 is made up of 16 amino acids. The CDR3 here is CASRSGGAIGTGELFF. In DNA form, the CDR3 reads TGTGCCAGCAGGTCGGGGGGGGCGATCGGCACCGGGGAGCTGTTTTTT.

This clonotype was observed at least ten times. The genes are TRBV9 and TRBJ2-7, with D possibly being TRBD2 (6 bases). CDR3 length: 17 amino acids. With 4 bases removed from V and 2 bases from J, the gap between germline ends came to 22 bases. Germline CDR1 SGDLS, CDR2 YYNGEE. The CDR3 bases are TGTGCCAGCAGCCTGAAGGGGATAGCGGAGTATCCCTACGAGCAGTACTTC. This codes for CASSLKGIAEYPYEQYF.

This clonotype has just a few counts. The chain carries TRBV29-1 and TRBJ2-7, with 8 bases that match TRBD1. V shed 6 bases, J shed 11 bases, and the junction held 12 bases outside the gene matches. The CDR3 runs to 12 residues. Germline V CDR1 and CDR2: SQVTM, ANQGSEA. The CDR3: CSVTHQGAREYF. CDR3 bases: TGCAGCGTAACTCACCAGGGGGCGCGGGAGTACTTC.

This clonotype was detected only a few times. The chain couples TRBV9 to TRBJ2-5, with TRBD1 matching 7 bases. The CDR3 is 16 amino acids. Germline-derived CDR1 and CDR2 are SGDLS and YYNGEE. The ends lost 4 bases at V and 9 bases at J; junction bases unmatched: 18. CDR3 sequence reads: CASSTTGDQTIGSQYF. CDR3 DNA: TGTGCCAGCAGCACTACAGGGGATCAGACAATCGGGTCCCAGTACTTC. The entire variable domain, with the rest obtained from reference TRBV9 and TRBJ2-5, is as follows: DSGVTQTPKHLITATGQRVTLRCSPRSGDLSVYWYQQSLDQGLQFLIQYYNGEERAKGNILERFSAQQFPDLHSELNLSSLELGDSALYFCASSTTGDQTIGSQYFGPGTRLLVL.

This clonotype was counted only a few times. This sequence joins TRBV14 and TRBJ1-1, with TRBD1 matching over 9 bases. The V segment lost 0 bases and the J segment 5 bases; nucleotides outside the gene matches: 4. CDR3 size: 15 residues. Germline V gene sequence: CDR1 SGHDN, CDR2 FVKESK. The CDR3 sequence: CASSQDTGGITEAFF. The CDR3 region has the DNA TGTGCCAGCAGCCAAGATACAGGGGGCATAACTGAAGCTTTCTTT.

This clonotype has ten or more counts. The rearrangement uses TRBV2 and TRBJ2-4; 8 positions match TRBD2. CDR1 is SNHLY, CDR2 FYNNEI, per germline. After removal of 4 bases from V and 5 bases from J, the junction contained 7 bases not matched to a gene. The CDR3 contains 15 residues. CDR3 amino acids: CASSGEREIQNIQYF. The CDR3 coding sequence is TGTGCCAGCAGTGGGGAGCGGGAGATCCAAAACATTCAGTACTTC.

This chain uses TRBV14 with TRBJ2-1; D is unresolved. In germline, CDR1 is SGHDN, CDR2 FVKESK. Trimming pared 2 bases from V and 3 bases from J, leaving 8 bases between. There are 14 residues in the CDR3. The CDR3 region has the DNA TGTGCCAGCAGCCAACTCCTAAGCTACAATGAGCAGTTCTTC. Protein: CASSQLLSYNEQFF.

This clonotype has a handful of counts. The chain couples TRBV5-1 to TRBJ2-7, with D hard to call. Trimming removed 0 bases at V and 5 bases at J, with 18 bases between. Germline V gives CDR1 SGHRS, CDR2 YFSETQ. This CDR3 region has 16 residues. CDR3 protein: CASSLAERRRAHEQYF. The CDR3 nucleotides are TGCGCCAGCAGCTTGGCCGAGCGCCGAAGGGCCCACGAGCAGTACTTC.

In this sample, this clonotype turned up a few times. The CDR3 DNA reads as TGCAGTGCTAGAGATTTTGACATTCAGGATGGCTACACCTTC. Encoded protein: CSARDFDIQDGYTF. V usage is TRBV20-1 and J usage is TRBJ1-2; D call uncertain. The CDR3 has 14 residues. The V and J ends lost 0 bases and 6 bases respectively, with 14 bases between them. Germline CDR1 DFQATT, CDR2 SNEGSKA (reference sequence).

This clonotype was counted only a few times. This chain links TRBV5-4 with TRBJ2-1; D is possibly TRBD1 or TRBD2 (5 bases each). Germline V gene sequence: CDR1 SGHNT, CDR2 YYREEE (reference sequence). V shed 3 bases and J shed 4 bases, with 14 bases lying between them. This CDR3 has 15 amino acids. This CDR3 reads CASSSSGRTYNEQFF. For the CDR3, the DNA is TGTGCCAGCAGCTCTTCGGGACGGACGTACAATGAGCAGTTCTTC.

The sample holds many counts of this clonotype. J is TRBJ2-1 and V is TRBV11-1, with D tentatively TRBD2 (6 bases). The CDR3 has 15 amino acids. The germline V and J ends were trimmed by 5 bases and 0 bases, with 11 bases remaining between them. In germline, CDR1 is SGHAT, CDR2 FQDESV (reference sequence). CDR3 loop: CASSQTRNSYNEQFF. The DNA of the CDR3 is TGTGCCAGCAGCCAGACTAGAAACTCCTACAATGAGCAGTTCTTC.

This clonotype was recorded many times. The chain has TRBV5-1 and TRBJ1-6; 7 bases align to TRBD1. The V gene end was trimmed by 4 bases and the J gene end by 3 bases; junction bases not matched to a gene: 4. This CDR3 comprises 15 residues. CDR1 and CDR2 from the germline V gene are SGHRS and YFSETQ. The CDR3 here is CASSRDSHYNSPLHF. CDR3 nucleotide sequence: TGCGCCAGCAGCCGGGACAGCCACTATAATTCACCCCTCCACTTT.

This clonotype was detected a few times. The chain couples TRBV6-5 to TRBJ2-1; D is possibly TRBD2 (7 bases). There are 14 residues in the CDR3. Trimming took 2 bases from V and 7 from J, leaving 12 bases between them. Germline values: CDR1 MNHEY, CDR2 SVGAGI. The DNA for the CDR3 is TGTGCCAGCAGTTACGGGGAGGGGGATAATGAGCAGTTCTTC. It encodes CASSYGEGDNEQFF.

The chain employs TRBV3-1 and TRBJ2-4; 13 bases agree with TRBD2. Germline CDR1 LGHDT, CDR2 YNNKEL (reference sequence). J gave up 0 bases and V 4 bases, and 6 bases lay outside the gene matches. This CDR3 has 18 residues. CDR3 nucleotide sequence: TGTGCCAGCAGCCCGGGGACTAGCGGGACCATAGCCAAAAACATTCAGTACTTC. It codes for CASSPGTSGTIAKNIQYF.

The chain employs TRBV5-1 and TRBJ2-3; D call uncertain. The V and J ends lost 0 bases and 2 bases respectively, with 7 bases between them. The CDR3 is 14 amino acids. CDR1 and CDR2 (germline): SGHRS, YFSETQ. CDR3 amino acids: CASSLGQVTDTQYF. The CDR3 DNA is TGCGCCAGCAGCTTGGGGCAGGTCACAGATACGCAGTATTTT.

V is TRBV7-6 and J is TRBJ1-1; tentatively, D is TRBD1 (6 bases). The V gene lost 4 bases and the J gene lost 12 bases, with 18 bases spanning the gap. CDR3 length: 13 residues. Germline V lookup: CDR1 SGHVS, CDR2 FNYEAQ. The CDR3 here is CASSYKGGDATFF. Written as DNA, the CDR3 is TGTGCCAGCAGCTATAAGGGGGGGGACGCGACTTTCTTT.

V is TRBV25-1 and J is TRBJ1-2, with TRBD1 matching over 7 bases. The junction had 8 bases not matched to a gene; V was cut back by 10 bases and J by 0 bases. Germline CDR1 and CDR2: MGHDK and SYGVNS. This CDR3 is 14 amino acids long. The CDR3 protein is CATRDSQTNYGYTF. The CDR3 nucleotides are TGTGCCACCCGGGACAGTCAAACTAACTATGGCTACACCTTC.

This clonotype occurred many times. V usage is TRBV15 and J usage is TRBJ1-2; D gene unclear. V dropped 7 bases and J dropped 7 bases, with 28 bases sitting between them. The CDR3 sequence is 17 residues long. Germline V lookup: CDR1 LNHNV, CDR2 YYDKDF (reference sequence). CDR3 sequence reads: CATTRASKPFSIRGYTF. Written as DNA, the CDR3 is TGTGCCACCACCCGTGCCAGTAAGCCATTCTCCATACGTGGCTACACCTTC.